This TCR beta chain appears in the sequencing data of a study of T-cell reconstitution after alpha-beta-depleted transplantation in children. Whole-study findings and limits: Diversity and T-cell counts at one year after transplant derived mostly from new T cells. It was surviving recipient T cells and thymic progenitors that gave some patients high TCRbeta diversity at day 60. After transplant, at about two months, alpha-beta T cells were reportedly derived from several hundred expanded graft clones.

Researchers prepared the TCRbeta library using unique molecular identifiers, the study reports. TCRdb re-analysed the PCR reads in MiXCR, keeping a single row per CDR3 protein. The sample lists 500,000 to 650,000 distinct CDR3 sequences; about 10% were seen once. Comments on this clonotype: Its antigen is undetermined.

The ends lost 4 bases at V and 4 bases at J; junction bases unmatched: 9. There are 15 residues in the CDR3. Germline lookup yields CDR1 SSHAT and CDR2 FNYEAQ (reference sequence). V usage is TRBV7-7 and J usage is TRBJ2-5; 7 nucleotides agree with TRBD1. This sample comprised PBMCs, mostly from graft donor cells, obtained 180 days after TCRalphabeta/CD19-depleted stem cell transplant. The clonotype originates from a female patient between 2 and 15 years old who had a stem cell transplant for aplastic anemia, so the T cells may come from the graft donor. CDR3 in amino acids: CASSSRQGHPETQYF. The CDR3 DNA sequence: TGTGCCAGCAGCTCTCGACAGGGCCACCCAGAGACCCAGTACTTC.